This T cell receptor (beta chain) was captured in a study of blood T cell repertoires in COVID-19. Study-wide background: T cells, B-cell-depleted T cells, or PBMCs provided the cDNA or gDNA that served as material.

The V and J ends lost 2 bases and 3 bases, in that order; junction bases with no gene match: 7. The CDR3 runs to 15 residues. The germline V gene has CDR1 LGHDT and CDR2 YNNKEL (reference sequence). This table comes from immunoSEQ multiplex PCR, and its TCRdb copy is limited to in-frame clones, with some not included. The table has about 400,000 clones, approximately 90% seen once. This clone showed up just once. The V gene is TRBV3-1 (or the pseudogene TRBV3-2), the J gene TRBJ2-7, with TRBD1 identical over 7 bases. Sequenced input: peripheral blood. This TCR came from a woman in her 30s with acute or convalescent COVID-19. Written as DNA, the CDR3 is TGTGCCAGCAGCCAACGGGACAGAGACCTCTACGAGCAGTACTTC. This gives the protein CASSQRDRDLYEQYF.